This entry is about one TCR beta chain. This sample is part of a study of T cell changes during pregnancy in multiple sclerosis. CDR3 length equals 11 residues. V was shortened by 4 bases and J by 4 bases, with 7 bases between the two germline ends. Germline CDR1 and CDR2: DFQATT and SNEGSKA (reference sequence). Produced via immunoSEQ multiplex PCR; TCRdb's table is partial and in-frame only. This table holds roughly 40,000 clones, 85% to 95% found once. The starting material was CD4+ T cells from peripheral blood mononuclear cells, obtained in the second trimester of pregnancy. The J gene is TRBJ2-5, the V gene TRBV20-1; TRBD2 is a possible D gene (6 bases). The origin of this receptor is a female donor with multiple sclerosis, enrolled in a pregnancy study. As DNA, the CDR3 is TGCAGTGCTAAGACTAGAGAGACCCAGTACTTC. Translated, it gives CSAKTRETQYF.